This T cell receptor beta chain was captured in a study of technical replicates of blood from a handful of donors. Germline V gene data show CDR1 as SGHAT and CDR2 as FQDESV (reference sequence). There are 12 residues in the CDR3. Trimming took off 5 bases at V and 3 bases at J, with 8 bases between the two ends. The table came from immunoSEQ multiplex PCR; TCRdb's copy has only in-frame clones and leaves some out. The sample includes approximately 75,000 clones, 80% to 95% seen only once; the top ten take 0.41%. This sequence originates from a human donor in good health. Sequenced: T cells isolated from PBMCs. The genes are TRBV11-1 and TRBJ2-7; possible D gene TRBD1, 6 bases. CDR3: CASSPQGYEQYF. CDR3 nucleotides: TGTGCCAGCAGCCCACAGGGCTACGAGCAGTACTTC.